Listed below are T cell receptor beta chains from one sample, sequenced in a study of identical twins. TCRdb re-derived calls from the 5' RACE reads in MiXCR, one entry per CDR3 protein. The repertoire consists of a few hundred thousand distinct CDR3 sequences, with approximately 9.1% occurring once and the leading ten covering approximately 8.9%. The sequencing input was naive T cells sorted from blood. The receptors were gathered from a woman in her fifties or sixties in good health. Each CDR3 is given with its conserved first and last residue. Each record gives: J gene, clone size, V gene, D gene, CDR3 DNA, CDR3 protein. D genes are given only for firm matches. Clone size is stated in some rows and not others, as once, few, many or a class when expanded.

j_call: TRBJ2-5; clone_size: few; v_call: TRBV7-8; d_call: TRBD1; cdr3_nt: TGTGCCAGCAGCTTAGGCTATCCCGGGACAGGGGGGTACGCAAGAGAGACCCAGTACTTC; cdr3_aa: CASSLGYPGTGGYARETQYF
j_call: TRBJ1-6; clone_size: NA; v_call: TRBV20-1; d_call: TRBD1; cdr3_nt: TGCAGTGCGGGACAGGGAGAATCACCCCTCCACTTT; cdr3_aa: CSAGQGESPLHF
j_call: TRBJ2-7; clone_size: NA; v_call: TRBV5-5; d_call: TRBD1; cdr3_nt: TGTGCCAGCAGCTTTCTCTCGGGACAGGGCCCCTACGAGCAGTACTTC; cdr3_aa: CASSFLSGQGPYEQYF
j_call: TRBJ2-2; clone_size: NA; v_call: TRBV24-1; d_call: NA; cdr3_nt: TGTGCCACCCTAAGACGGACCACCGGGGAGCTGTTTTTT; cdr3_aa: CATLRRTTGELFF
j_call: TRBJ2-7; clone_size: few; v_call: TRBV27; d_call: TRBD2; cdr3_nt: TGTGCCAGCAGTTCCCGACTAGCGGGTAAGGTCGAGCAGTACTTC; cdr3_aa: CASSSRLAGKVEQYF
j_call: TRBJ2-1; clone_size: many; v_call: TRBV12-3/TRBV12-4; d_call: TRBD2; cdr3_nt: TGTGCCAGCAGAACTGTAGCGGGAGGCCTCTCCTACAATGAGCAGTTCTTC; cdr3_aa: CASRTVAGGLSYNEQFF
j_call: TRBJ1-2; clone_size: few; v_call: TRBV4-1; d_call: NA; cdr3_nt: TGCGCCAGCAGCCAAGAAGTCCGCGCGTATGGCTACACCTTC; cdr3_aa: CASSQEVRAYGYTF
j_call: TRBJ2-5; clone_size: NA; v_call: TRBV4-1; d_call: TRBD1; cdr3_nt: TGCGCCAGCAGCCACCCCGGGACAGGGGAGAAGACCCAGTACTTC; cdr3_aa: CASSHPGTGEKTQYF
j_call: TRBJ2-7; clone_size: many; v_call: TRBV30; d_call: TRBD2; cdr3_nt: TGTGCCTGGCTGCAGCGGGAGTCCTACGAGCAGTACTTC; cdr3_aa: CAWLQRESYEQYF
j_call: TRBJ2-1; clone_size: few; v_call: TRBV12-3/TRBV12-4; d_call: NA; cdr3_nt: TGTGCCAGCAGGCTCGGCCAAAGGAGTAATGAGCAGTTCTTC; cdr3_aa: CASRLGQRSNEQFF
j_call: TRBJ1-3; clone_size: few; v_call: TRBV7-6; d_call: NA; cdr3_nt: TGTGCCGCCGGAGGGGGAGGAAACACCATATATTTT; cdr3_aa: CAAGGGGNTIYF
j_call: TRBJ1-3; clone_size: NA; v_call: TRBV4-1; d_call: NA; cdr3_nt: TGCGCCAGCAGCCCCAACACGGGGAATACTGGAAACACCATATATTTT; cdr3_aa: CASSPNTGNTGNTIYF
j_call: TRBJ2-1; clone_size: many; v_call: TRBV7-9; d_call: NA; cdr3_nt: TGTGCCAGCAGCTTAGGGCAGGCCTACAATGAGCAGTTCTTC; cdr3_aa: CASSLGQAYNEQFF
j_call: TRBJ2-7; clone_size: NA; v_call: TRBV10-3; d_call: TRBD1; cdr3_nt: TGTGCCATCAGGACAGGGGGCTCCGGCGAGCAGTACTTC; cdr3_aa: CAIRTGGSGEQYF
j_call: TRBJ1-1; clone_size: many; v_call: TRBV5-1; d_call: TRBD1; cdr3_nt: TGCGCCAGCAGCGGGACAGGGGGCACTGAAGCTTTCTTT; cdr3_aa: CASSGTGGTEAFF
j_call: TRBJ2-5; clone_size: many; v_call: TRBV3-1; d_call: NA; cdr3_nt: TGTGCCAGCAGCCAAGATCAGGGAGGTAGAGAGACCCAGTACTTC; cdr3_aa: CASSQDQGGRETQYF
j_call: TRBJ2-3; clone_size: NA; v_call: TRBV20-1; d_call: NA; cdr3_nt: TGCAGTGCTAGACACAGGGAAGATACGCAGTATTTT; cdr3_aa: CSARHREDTQYF
j_call: TRBJ2-3; clone_size: NA; v_call: TRBV20-1; d_call: NA; cdr3_nt: TGCAGTGCTCATTTGGACTGGGATAGCACAGATACGCAGTATTTT; cdr3_aa: CSAHLDWDSTDTQYF
j_call: TRBJ2-7; clone_size: NA; v_call: TRBV20-1; d_call: TRBD2; cdr3_nt: TGCAGTGCTAGAGATGTTCTAGCGGGACTATCATACGAGCAGTACTTC; cdr3_aa: CSARDVLAGLSYEQYF
j_call: TRBJ2-4; clone_size: many; v_call: TRBV7-8; d_call: NA; cdr3_nt: TGTGCCAGCAGCTTAGATAGACAGCTTAGCAAAAACATTCAGTACTTC; cdr3_aa: CASSLDRQLSKNIQYF
j_call: TRBJ2-1; clone_size: few; v_call: TRBV12-3/TRBV12-4; d_call: TRBD2; cdr3_nt: TGTGCCAGCAGTTTTAGCGGGGATTCCTACAATGAGCAGTTCTTC; cdr3_aa: CASSFSGDSYNEQFF
j_call: TRBJ2-3; clone_size: NA; v_call: TRBV14; d_call: NA; cdr3_nt: TGTGCCAGCAATAGCGGAAGCACAGATACGCAGTATTTT; cdr3_aa: CASNSGSTDTQYF
j_call: TRBJ1-1; clone_size: many; v_call: TRBV5-1; d_call: TRBD1; cdr3_nt: TGCGCCAGCAGCCAGGACAGGGTGGGGACTGAAGCTTTCTTT; cdr3_aa: CASSQDRVGTEAFF